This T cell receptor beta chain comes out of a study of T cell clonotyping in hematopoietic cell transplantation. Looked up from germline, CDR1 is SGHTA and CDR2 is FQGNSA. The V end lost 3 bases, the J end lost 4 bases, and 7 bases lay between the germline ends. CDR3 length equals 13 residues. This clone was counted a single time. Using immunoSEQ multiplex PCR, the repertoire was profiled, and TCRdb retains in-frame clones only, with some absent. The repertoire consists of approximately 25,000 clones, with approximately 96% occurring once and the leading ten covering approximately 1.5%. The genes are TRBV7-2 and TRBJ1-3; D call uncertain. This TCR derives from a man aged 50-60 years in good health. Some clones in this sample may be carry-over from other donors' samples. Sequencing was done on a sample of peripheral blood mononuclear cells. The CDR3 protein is CASSFYEGNTIYF. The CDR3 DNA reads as TGTGCCAGCAGCTTTTATGAGGGAAACACCATATATTTT.